The 32 T cell receptor beta chains below come from one sample, sequenced in a study of human T cells and chemical hapten exposure. TCRdb re-analysed the RACE reads in MiXCR, keeping a single row per CDR3 protein. This sample has around 92,000 distinct CDR3 sequences; about a tenth occur once, and the top ten carry approximately 3.1%. Stated time point: pre-sensitization, week 0. Indicated treatment: therapeutic diphenylcyclopropenone sensitization with weekly scalp DPC. The sequencing used whole blood, collected in connection with sensitization to the hapten diphenylcyclopropenone (DPC). The receptors derive from a woman aged 55-70 years with alopecia areata. Some clones in this sample may be carry-over from other donors' samples.

Ten or more counts support this clonotype. This chain uses TRBV7-2 with TRBJ1-3; D is undetermined. Deletions cut 4 bases from V and 3 bases from J, with 10 bases between. The CDR3 is made up of 14 amino acids. Germline-derived CDR1 and CDR2 are SGHTA and FQGNSA. CDR3 bases: TGTGCCAGCAGCTCCATAGGCGGTGGAAACACCATATATTTT. The encoded protein is CASSSIGGGNTIYF.

The table lists this clonotype with a few counts. The CDR3 spells CAISGLYEQYF. The CDR3 DNA reads TGTGCCATCAGTGGACTTTACGAGCAGTACTTC. V gene TRBV10-3 combines with J gene TRBJ2-7; D not resolved. The germline V gene has CDR1 ENHRY and CDR2 SYGVKD. The CDR3 is 11 amino acids. V dropped 4 bases and J dropped 4 bases, with 5 bases sitting between them.

The rearrangement links TRBV6-6 to TRBJ2-2; no clear D gene. The CDR3 is 13 amino acids. Germline V CDR1 and CDR2: MNHNY, SVGAGI (reference sequence). V was shortened by 9 bases and J by 4 bases, with 12 bases between the two germline ends. The CDR3 region is CASYHRSTGELFF. The CDR3 region has the DNA TGTGCCAGTTACCACAGAAGCACCGGGGAGCTGTTTTTT.

This clonotype occurred many times. The CDR3 reads CASSPGRINEQFF. CDR3 in DNA: TGTGCCAGCAGTCCGGGGAGGATTAATGAGCAGTTCTTC. V gene TRBV6-5 combines with J gene TRBJ2-1; D may be TRBD2 (6 bases). The germline gives CDR1 MNHEY, CDR2 SVGAGI. Trimming shortened V by 5 bases and J by 7 bases, and 12 bases separated the two germline ends. The CDR3 covers 13 residues.

On this clonotype itself: A junction end diverges from the germline sequence, so it may reflect a read error. CDR3 region: CANSYYSGGARETQYF. The CDR3 DNA reads TGTGCCAACAGTTATTATAGCGGGGGGGCGCGGGAGACCCAGTACTTC. The chain is built from TRBV6-5 and TRBJ2-5; 11 bases are shared with TRBD2. CDR1 and CDR2 (germline): MNHEY, SVGAGI. There are 16 residues in the CDR3.

J is TRBJ1-6 and V is TRBV7-9; D gene ambiguous. Germline CDR1 and CDR2: SEHNR and FQNEAQ (reference sequence). Trimming took 7 bases from V and 10 from J, leaving 14 bases between them. CDR3 size: 13 residues. The CDR3 DNA reads as TGTGCCAGCACATACGGGAGGGAGTCACCCCTCCACTTT. Translating gives CASTYGRESPLHF.

This clonotype has a count of ten or more. J is TRBJ2-7 and V is TRBV29-1; the D gene is possibly TRBD1 (9 bases). Trimming removed 7 bases from V and 7 bases from J, with 20 bases in between. Germline lookup yields CDR1 SQVTM and CDR2 ANQGSEA. The CDR3 covers 13 residues. Here the CDR3 reads CSGGQGTGGEQYF. CDR3 bases: TGCAGCGGAGGACAGGGGACGGGAGGGGAGCAGTACTTC.

Note on this clonotype: Given the absence of the conserved phenylalanine or tryptophan at the CDR3 end, a read error is likely. The chain recombines TRBV30 with TRBJ2-7; no firm D call. The CDR3 totals 14 residues. The V end was cut by 3 bases, the J end by 4 bases, with 16 bases between. CDR1 GTSNPN and CDR2 SVGIG come from the germline V gene (reference sequence). CDR3 loop: CAWRPGSHRYEQYI. As DNA, the CDR3 is TGTGCCTGGAGGCCCGGGTCCCATCGGTACGAGCAGTACATC.

The V call is TRBV19, the J call TRBJ1-5; possible D gene TRBD1, 6 bases. The V end was cut by 3 bases, the J end by 0 bases, with 15 bases between. The germline V gene has CDR1 LNHDA and CDR2 SQIVND (reference sequence). The CDR3 is made up of 17 amino acids. The chain's CDR3 is CASSIIGGRYSNQPQHF. The CDR3 DNA sequence: TGTGCCAGTAGTATCATCGGGGGCCGTTATAGCAATCAGCCCCAGCATTTT.

This clonotype has a count of ten or more. J is TRBJ1-2 and V is TRBV10-3; 12 bases are shared with TRBD1. Germline CDR1 and CDR2: ENHRY and SYGVKD. The length of the CDR3 is 14 residues. J lost 8 bases, V lost 4 bases, and 5 bases had no gene match. The CDR3 nucleotides are TGTGCCATCAGTGCTAAGGGACAGGGGGCCGGCTACACCTTC. This codes for CAISAKGQGAGYTF.

This clonotype was seen ten or more times. The chain is built from TRBV18 and TRBJ1-1; 8 nucleotides line up with TRBD1. Germline lookup yields CDR1 KGHSH and CDR2 LQKENI. CDR3 length equals 15 residues. Trimming took 2 bases from V and 1 from J; bases not matched to a gene: 3. The CDR3 reads CASSPTGGWNTEAFF. The CDR3 DNA reads TGTGCCAGCTCACCAACAGGGGGTTGGAACACTGAAGCTTTCTTT.

There are a few counts of this clonotype. The chain carries TRBV20-1 and TRBJ2-7, with D possibly TRBD2 on 5 matching bases. Per the germline V gene, CDR1 is DFQATT and CDR2 is SNEGSKA (reference sequence). The V end was cut by 3 bases, the J end by 7 bases, with 22 bases between. The CDR3 contains 15 residues. DNA for the CDR3: TGCAGTGCTAGCAGCGGAAGAACAGTTTCCTGGGAGCAGTACTTC. Translation gives CSASSGRTVSWEQYF.

This clonotype was seen only a few times. This chain connects TRBV10-3 to TRBJ1-2; 7 bases are shared with TRBD1. Unmatched junction bases numbered 10, after V lost 7 bases and J lost 5 bases. Germline assignment: CDR1 ENHRY and CDR2 SYGVKD. CDR3 length: 14 amino acids. DNA of the CDR3: TGTGCCATCACGGCGGTCAGGGGACAGTATGGCTACACCTTC. This encodes CAITAVRGQYGYTF.

This rearrangement joins TRBV11-1 to TRBJ2-3; 8 bases match TRBD2. The J segment lost 3 bases and the V segment lost 2 bases, leaving 1 base of the junction unmatched. The germline CDR1 and CDR2 sequences are SGHAT and FQDESV (reference sequence). The CDR3 sequence is 14 residues long. The CDR3 protein is CASSLSGGTDTQYF. In DNA form, the CDR3 reads TGTGCCAGCAGCTTATCGGGGGGGACAGATACGCAGTATTTT.

This clonotype appeared a few times. This sequence joins TRBV6-1 and TRBJ2-5; 7 bases map to TRBD2. Trimming removed 3 bases from V and 5 bases from J; junction bases left unmatched: 15. Germline assignment: CDR1 MNHNS and CDR2 SASEGT. CDR3 length: 17 residues. The chain's CDR3 is CASSDKSGGSLGETQYF. CDR3 in DNA: TGTGCCAGCAGTGACAAGTCGGGCGGGAGCTTGGGGGAGACCCAGTACTTC.

This clonotype has at least ten counts. The chain recombines TRBV27 with TRBJ1-1; D remains unclear. This CDR3 has 11 amino acids. The germline CDR1 and CDR2 sequences are MNHEY and SMNVEV (reference sequence). Trimming stripped 5 bases from V and 7 bases from J, with 8 bases between. CDR3 sequence (DNA): TGTGCCAGCAGTCGGGCGGATGAAGCTTTCTTT. It encodes CASSRADEAFF.

This clonotype was counted many times. The missing conserved phenylalanine or tryptophan at the end of this CDR3 makes a read error likely. It is unclear where the CDR3 begins or ends on the DNA, so no DNA is shown, and the CDR3 is as TCRdb lists it. The chain employs TRBV12-3 or TRBV12-4 and TRBJ1-1; the D call TRBD1 from the table was never checked on the DNA. With termini counted, the CDR3 has 11 amino acids. CDR3 amino acids: CASSSTGTGSI.

The chain is built from TRBV20-1 and TRBJ2-3, with 11 bases lining up with TRBD1. With 4 bases clipped from V and 2 bases from J, the junction kept 2 bases outside the gene matches. Germline loops: CDR1 DFQATT, CDR2 SNEGSKA (reference sequence). The CDR3 sequence is 14 residues long. CDR3 in amino acids: CSATGQGATDTQYF. In DNA form, the CDR3 reads TGCAGTGCTACTGGACAGGGGGCCACAGATACGCAGTATTTT.

This clonotype was seen a few times. The gene calls are TRBV5-1 and TRBJ1-4; perhaps TRBD1 as D (5 bases). The CDR3 consists of 16 residues. Trimming removed 0 bases at V and 5 bases at J, with 14 bases between. Germline CDR1 and CDR2: SGHRS and YFSETQ. The CDR3 DNA follows: TGCGCCAGCAGCTTGGTCTTTGACAGCAAAAATGAAAAACTGTTTTTT. Translated: CASSLVFDSKNEKLFF. Full variable domain (missing parts from reference TRBV5-1 and TRBJ1-4): KAGVTQTPRYLIKTRGQQVTLSCSPISGHRSVSWYQQTPGQGLQFLFEYFSETQRNKGNFPGRFSGRQFSNSRSEMNVSTLELGDSALYLCASSLVFDSKNEKLFFGSGTQLSVL.

In its sample, this clonotype was seen many times. This rearrangement joins TRBV5-1 to TRBJ1-1, with a possible D match to TRBD1 (5 bases). The V and J ends lost 0 bases and 3 bases respectively, with 6 bases between them. Germline V gene sequence: CDR1 SGHRS, CDR2 YFSETQ. The CDR3 has 13 amino acids. For the CDR3, the DNA is TGCGCCAGCAGCTTGGTAGGGGACACTGAAGCTTTCTTT. Translating it yields CASSLVGDTEAFF.

Many counts were recorded for this clonotype. The J gene is TRBJ1-5, the V gene TRBV3-1, with no clear D. From germline, CDR1 is LGHDT and CDR2 YNNKEL (reference sequence). Trimming removed 1 base from V and 4 bases from J, with 5 bases in between. The CDR3 totals 13 residues. The CDR3 DNA sequence: TGTGCCAGCAGCCAAGGCGAAAATCAGCCCCAGCATTTT. Protein sequence: CASSQGENQPQHF.

This clonotype came up a few times. The chain employs TRBV27 and TRBJ1-1; D may be TRBD1 (5 bases). CDR1 is MNHEY and CDR2 is SMNVEV in the germline V gene (reference sequence). Deletions cut 7 bases from V and 1 base from J, with 13 bases between. The CDR3 contains 14 residues. CDR3 DNA: TGTGCCAGCAAAAGGGGCCGGCAGAACACTGAAGCTTTCTTT. It is translated as CASKRGRQNTEAFF.

This clonotype has only a few counts. The chain carries TRBV12-3 or TRBV12-4 and TRBJ1-1; D possibly corresponds to TRBD1 (5 bases). This CDR3 has 13 amino acids. Trimming left V 2 bases short and J 7 bases short, with 11 bases between. DNA for the CDR3: TGTGCCAGCAGTTTACGGGGGATAGGTGAAGCTTTCTTT. Its protein product is CASSLRGIGEAFF.

V is TRBV30 and J is TRBJ1-1; D remains ambiguous. V was pared by 4 bases and J by 0 bases, with 0 bases between. The CDR3 consists of 10 residues. Germline V gene lookup returns CDR1 GTSNPN and CDR2 SVGIG (reference sequence). The DNA of the CDR3 is TGTGCCTGGATGAACACTGAAGCTTTCTTT. Its protein product is CAWMNTEAFF.

This clonotype was seen only once. The J gene is TRBJ2-1, the V gene TRBV6-5; TRBD1 is a possible D gene (6 bases). V was trimmed by 0 bases and J by 6 bases, leaving 18 bases between them. This CDR3 spans 17 amino acids. Looked up from germline, CDR1 is MNHEY and CDR2 is SVGAGI. CDR3 amino acids: CASSYSTGTLIINEQFF. In DNA, the CDR3 is TGTGCCAGCAGTTACTCGACCGGGACATTAATTATCAATGAGCAGTTCTTC.

This clonotype has a count of ten or more. The J gene is TRBJ1-1, the V gene TRBV5-1, with D unresolved. The CDR3 has 15 residues. Germline V lookup: CDR1 SGHRS, CDR2 YFSETQ. Trimming took 3 bases from V and 0 from J, leaving 12 bases between them. CDR3 loop: CASSSSPDMNTEAFF. The DNA for the CDR3 is TGCGCCAGCAGCTCGAGCCCGGATATGAACACTGAAGCTTTCTTT.

The genes are TRBV7-2 and TRBJ2-3; D call uncertain. This CDR3 spans 12 amino acids. From germline, CDR1 is SGHTA and CDR2 FQGNSA. V was trimmed by 5 bases and J by 2 bases, leaving 5 bases between them. The CDR3 spells CASSGNTDTQYF. The CDR3 DNA follows: TGTGCCAGCAGCGGCAACACAGATACGCAGTATTTT.

Ten or more counts support this clonotype. V gene TRBV27 combines with J gene TRBJ2-5, with D unresolved. The germline gives CDR1 MNHEY, CDR2 SMNVEV (reference sequence). This CDR3 is 12 amino acids long. V was shortened by 3 bases and J by 5 bases, with 7 bases between the two germline ends. This CDR3 is CASSFPTETQYF. CDR3 nucleotides: TGTGCCAGCAGTTTCCCCACCGAGACCCAGTACTTC.

V gene TRBV14 combines with J gene TRBJ2-3; maybe TRBD1 (5 bases). From germline, CDR1 is SGHDN and CDR2 FVKESK. CDR3 length equals 13 residues. The V end lost 0 bases, the J end lost 9 bases, and 10 bases lay between the germline ends. CDR3 bases: TGTGCCAGCAGCCAAGAGGTACAGGCGACGCAGTATTTT. It translates to CASSQEVQATQYF.

This chain joins TRBV30 and TRBJ2-7; D call uncertain. The ends were cut back, 2 bases at V and 1 base at J, with 9 bases in the middle. This CDR3 contains 13 residues. Germline values: CDR1 GTSNPN, CDR2 SVGIG (reference sequence). The CDR3 DNA reads as TGTGCCTGGAGTTTAGTGGTTTCCTACGAGCAGTACTTC. Translated, it gives CAWSLVVSYEQYF.

This clonotype was seen many times. CDR3 in DNA: TGTGCCAGCTCACCACCGGGTCGGGATTTGAACACTGAAGCTTTCTTT. Translating it yields CASSPPGRDLNTEAFF. J is TRBJ1-1 and V is TRBV18; D is uncertain. Germline V gives CDR1 KGHSH, CDR2 LQKENI. There are 16 residues in the CDR3. V lost 0 bases and J lost 0, with 11 bases in between. Variable domain in full (rest from reference TRBV18 and TRBJ1-1): NAGVMQNPRHLVRRRGQEARLRCSPMKGHSHVYWYRQLPEEGLKFMVYLQKENIIDESGMPKERFSAEFPKEGPSILRIQQVVRGDSAAYFCASSPPGRDLNTEAFFGQGTRLTVV.

A remark on this clonotype: It may be a read error: a sequence one base away is much more abundant. The chain has TRBV28 and TRBJ1-6; weak D call: TRBD1 (6 bases). Germline CDR1 and CDR2: MDHEN and SYDVKM. CDR3 length equals 15 residues. The CDR3 is CASRNGDTYNTPLHF. CDR3 nucleotide sequence: TGTGCCAGTAGAAATGGGGACACCTATAATACACCCCTCCACTTT.